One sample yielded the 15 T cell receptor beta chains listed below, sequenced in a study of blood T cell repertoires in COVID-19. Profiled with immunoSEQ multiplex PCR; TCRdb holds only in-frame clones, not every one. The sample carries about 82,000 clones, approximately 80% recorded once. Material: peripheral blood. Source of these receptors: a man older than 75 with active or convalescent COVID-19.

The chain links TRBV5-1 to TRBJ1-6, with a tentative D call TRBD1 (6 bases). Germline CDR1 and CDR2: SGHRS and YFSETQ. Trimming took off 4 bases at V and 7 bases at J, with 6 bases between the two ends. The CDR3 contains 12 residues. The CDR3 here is CASSQGNSPLHF. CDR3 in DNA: TGCGCCAGCAGCCAGGGGAATTCACCCCTCCACTTT.

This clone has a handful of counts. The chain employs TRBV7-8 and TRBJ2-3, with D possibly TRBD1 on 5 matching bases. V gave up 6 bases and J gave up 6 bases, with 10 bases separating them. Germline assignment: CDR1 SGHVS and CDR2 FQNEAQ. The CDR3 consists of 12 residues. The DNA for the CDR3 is TGTGCCAGCAGTCAGGGTCGCGATACGCAGTATTTT. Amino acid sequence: CASSQGRDTQYF.

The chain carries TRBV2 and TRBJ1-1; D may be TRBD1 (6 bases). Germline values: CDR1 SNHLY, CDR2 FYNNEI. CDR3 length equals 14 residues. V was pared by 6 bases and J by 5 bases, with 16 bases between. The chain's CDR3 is CASRIQGGRTEAFF. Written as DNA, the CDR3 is TGTGCCAGCAGGATACAGGGTGGAAGGACTGAAGCTTTCTTT.

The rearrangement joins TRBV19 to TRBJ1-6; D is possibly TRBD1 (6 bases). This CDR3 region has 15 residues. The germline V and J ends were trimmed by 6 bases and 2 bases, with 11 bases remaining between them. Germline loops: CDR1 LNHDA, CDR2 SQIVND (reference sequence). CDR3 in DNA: TGTGCCAGTAGGGAACGGACAGCCTATAATTCACCCCTCCACTTT. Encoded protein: CASRERTAYNSPLHF.

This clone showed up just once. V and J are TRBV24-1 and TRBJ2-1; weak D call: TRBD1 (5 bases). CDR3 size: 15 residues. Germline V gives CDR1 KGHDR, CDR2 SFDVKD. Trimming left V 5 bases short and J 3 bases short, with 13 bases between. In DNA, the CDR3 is TGTGCCACCAGTGGCGTTATTCAGGGCTACAATGAGCAGTTCTTC. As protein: CATSGVIQGYNEQFF.

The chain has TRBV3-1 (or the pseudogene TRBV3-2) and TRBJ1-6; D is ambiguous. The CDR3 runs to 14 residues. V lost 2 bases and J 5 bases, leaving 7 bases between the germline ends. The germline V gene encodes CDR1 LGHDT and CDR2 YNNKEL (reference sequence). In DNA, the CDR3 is TGTGCCAGCAGCCAAAGAGGGAATAATTCACCCCTCCACTTT. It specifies CASSQRGNNSPLHF.

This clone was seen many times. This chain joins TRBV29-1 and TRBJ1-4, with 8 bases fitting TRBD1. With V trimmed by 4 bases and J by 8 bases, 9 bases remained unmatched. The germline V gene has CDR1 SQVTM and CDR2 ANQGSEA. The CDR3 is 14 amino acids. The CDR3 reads CSVVDAYRGEKLFF. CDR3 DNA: TGCAGCGTTGTTGATGCCTACAGGGGGGAAAAACTGTTTTTT.

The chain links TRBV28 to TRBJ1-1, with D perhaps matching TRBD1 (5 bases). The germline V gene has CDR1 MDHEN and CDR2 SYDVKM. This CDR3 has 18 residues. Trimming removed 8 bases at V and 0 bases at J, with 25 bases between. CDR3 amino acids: CASFPTGLPSLMNTEAFF. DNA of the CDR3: TGTGCCAGCTTTCCAACAGGATTACCCTCTTTAATGAACACTGAAGCTTTCTTT.

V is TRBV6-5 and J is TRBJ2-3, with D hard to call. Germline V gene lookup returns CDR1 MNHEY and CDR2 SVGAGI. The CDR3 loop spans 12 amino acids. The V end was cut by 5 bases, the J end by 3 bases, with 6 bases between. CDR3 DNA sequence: TGTGCCAGCAGTCCTAGGACAGATACGCAGTATTTT. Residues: CASSPRTDTQYF.

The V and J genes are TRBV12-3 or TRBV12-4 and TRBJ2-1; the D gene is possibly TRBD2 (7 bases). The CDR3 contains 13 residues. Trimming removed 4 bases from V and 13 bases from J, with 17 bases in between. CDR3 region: CASSSSGWGGQFF. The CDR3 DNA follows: TGTGCCAGCAGTTCTTCAGGATGGGGGGGCCAGTTCTTC.

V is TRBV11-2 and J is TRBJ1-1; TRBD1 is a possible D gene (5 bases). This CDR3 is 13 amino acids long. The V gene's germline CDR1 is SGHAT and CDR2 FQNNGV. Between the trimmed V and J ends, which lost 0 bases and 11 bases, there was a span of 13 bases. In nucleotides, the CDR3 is TGTGCCAGCAGCTTAGACAGGGATTTAGGGGCTTTCTTT. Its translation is CASSLDRDLGAFF.

Here the CDR3 DNA reads TGTGCCAGCACTCACCAAGAGACCCAGTACTTC. It translates to CASTHQETQYF. This chain connects TRBV6-6 to TRBJ2-5; D unclear. The CDR3 extends over 11 amino acids. Germline V CDR1 and CDR2: MNHNY, SVGAGI (reference sequence). The V and J ends lost 7 bases and 0 bases respectively, with 3 bases between them.

CDR3 region: CASSLGGDIGNTIYF. DNA of the CDR3: TGTGCCAGCAGTTTAGGAGGGGATATAGGAAACACCATATATTTT. The gene calls are TRBV28 and TRBJ1-3; a weak D match, TRBD1 (5 bases). Trimming took 2 bases from V and 4 from J, leaving 12 bases between them. CDR3 length equals 15 residues. Per germline, CDR1 MDHEN and CDR2 SYDVKM.

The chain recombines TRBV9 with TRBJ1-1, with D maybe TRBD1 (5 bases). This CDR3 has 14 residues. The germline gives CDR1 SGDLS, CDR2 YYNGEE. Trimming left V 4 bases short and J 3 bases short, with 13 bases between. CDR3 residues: CASSLRTQDTEAFF. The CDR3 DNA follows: TGTGCCAGCAGCCTAAGGACACAAGACACTGAAGCTTTCTTT.

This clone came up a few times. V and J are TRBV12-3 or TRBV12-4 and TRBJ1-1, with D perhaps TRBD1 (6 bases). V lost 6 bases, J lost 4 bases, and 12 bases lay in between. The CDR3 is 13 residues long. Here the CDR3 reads CASSATGLTEAFF. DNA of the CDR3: TGTGCCAGCAGCGCGACAGGTCTCACTGAAGCTTTCTTT.